This TCR beta chain was identified during a study of breast tumors, draining lymph nodes, adjacent tissues listed by TCRdb under 2016. Some background on the complete study: TCR beta repertoires were compared across tumor, adjacent nontumor tissue and axillary lymph nodes obtained from breast cancer patients. In human breast cancer, the study set out to evaluate how tumor, surrounding tissue and draining lymph node repertoires relate to one another and whether T cells may move between these sites.

In its sample, this clonotype was seen many times. Its antigen is currently not known. Per-base qualities were not stored, and no clone one base away is much larger. Lymph node samples came from the axillary draining lymph nodes of breast cancer patients. The research as a whole found: T-cell repertoire diversity in tumors was found to be lower than in lymph nodes but higher than in nontumor tissue, and preferential V and J gene usage was observed. The data were considered consistent with most tumor T cells being derived from the lymph node and subsequently expanding within tumor tissue. The conclusion that tumor T cells originate in lymph nodes was framed as consistent with a hypothesis rather than directly demonstrated. Tumor and nontumor tissue repertoires were significantly more similar in luminal-like than in basal-like breast cancer.

The listed sequencing device is Illumina HiSeq 2000. TCR beta chain libraries were generated by multiplex PCR amplification. The amplified TCR beta chain products were analyzed by high-throughput sequencing. Through fastp at Q25 and MiXCR, TCRdb rebuilt clones from the public reads, retaining in-frame beta chains. Here each entry gathers all rows of one CDR3 protein and keeps the most common genes and DNA. Recorded for this sample are about 180,000 distinct CDR3 sequences; 25% to 40% of them occurred a single time. The ten largest clones capture approximately 4.2% of the sample. Sequenced sample: axillary lymph node tissue. The receptor was isolated from a female donor with breast cancer. Some clones in this sample may be carry-over from other donors' samples.

The DNA reads TGCAGTGCAGCCCGACAGGGCCACACCATATATTTT. The encoded protein is CSAARQGHTIYF. The V gene is TRBV20-1 and the J gene is TRBJ1-3, and 7 bases in between align with TRBD1. The germline V gene (reference sequence) provides CDR1 DFQATT and CDR2 SNEGSKA. The V end gives up 6 bases and the J end 8 bases, leaving 7 bases in the junction not matched to a gene. The CDR3 contains 12 residues, cysteine and phenylalanine counted. CDR3 DNA only is kept here, 36 bases in frame from base 1.